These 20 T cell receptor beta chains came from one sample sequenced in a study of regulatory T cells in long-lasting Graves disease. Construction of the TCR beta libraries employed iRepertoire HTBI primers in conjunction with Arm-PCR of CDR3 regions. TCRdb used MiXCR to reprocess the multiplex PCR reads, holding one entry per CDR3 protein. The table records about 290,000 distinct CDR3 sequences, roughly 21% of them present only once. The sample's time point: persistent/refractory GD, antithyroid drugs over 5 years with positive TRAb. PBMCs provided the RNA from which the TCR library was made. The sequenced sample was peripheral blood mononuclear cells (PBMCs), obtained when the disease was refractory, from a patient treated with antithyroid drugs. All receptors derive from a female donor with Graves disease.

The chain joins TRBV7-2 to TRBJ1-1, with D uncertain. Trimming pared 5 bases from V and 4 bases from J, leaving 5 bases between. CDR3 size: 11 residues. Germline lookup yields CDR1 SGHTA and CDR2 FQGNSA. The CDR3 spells CASSPLTEAFF. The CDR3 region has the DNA TGTGCCAGCAGCCCCCTCACTGAAGCTTTCTTT.

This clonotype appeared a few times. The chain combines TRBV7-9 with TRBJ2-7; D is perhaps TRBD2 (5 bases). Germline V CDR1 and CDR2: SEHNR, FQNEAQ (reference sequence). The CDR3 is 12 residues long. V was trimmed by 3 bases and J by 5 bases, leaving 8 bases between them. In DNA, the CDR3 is TGTGCCAGCAGCTTCGGGCGGGACGAGCAGTACTTC. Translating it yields CASSFGRDEQYF.

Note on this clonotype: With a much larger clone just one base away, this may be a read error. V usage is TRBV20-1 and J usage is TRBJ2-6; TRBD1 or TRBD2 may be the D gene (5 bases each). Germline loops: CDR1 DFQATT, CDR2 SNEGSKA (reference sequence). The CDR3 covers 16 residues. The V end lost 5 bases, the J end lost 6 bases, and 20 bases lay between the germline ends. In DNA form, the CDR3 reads TGCAGTGCTGGGGACCCTCGGGTGACTGTGGCCAACGTCCTGACTTTC. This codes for CSAGDPRVTVANVLTF.

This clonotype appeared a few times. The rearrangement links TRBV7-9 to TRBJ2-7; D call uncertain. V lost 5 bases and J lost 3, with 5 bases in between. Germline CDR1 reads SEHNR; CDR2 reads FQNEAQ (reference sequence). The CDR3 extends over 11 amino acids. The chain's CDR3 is CASSADYEQYF. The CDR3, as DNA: TGTGCCAGCAGCGCAGACTACGAGCAGTACTTC.

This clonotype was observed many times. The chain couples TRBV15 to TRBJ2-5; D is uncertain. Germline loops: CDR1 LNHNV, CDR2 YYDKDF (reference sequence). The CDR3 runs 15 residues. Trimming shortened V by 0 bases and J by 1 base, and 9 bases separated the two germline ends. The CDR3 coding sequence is TGTGCCACCAGCAGAGAGCGGAAAAGCCAAGAGACCCAGTACTTC. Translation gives CATSRERKSQETQYF.

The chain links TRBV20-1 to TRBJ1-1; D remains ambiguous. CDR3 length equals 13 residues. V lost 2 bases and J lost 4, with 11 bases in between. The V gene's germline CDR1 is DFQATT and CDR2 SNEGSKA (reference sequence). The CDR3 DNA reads TGCAGTGCTAGACAAGGCGGGATCACTGAAGCTTTCTTT. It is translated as CSARQGGITEAFF.

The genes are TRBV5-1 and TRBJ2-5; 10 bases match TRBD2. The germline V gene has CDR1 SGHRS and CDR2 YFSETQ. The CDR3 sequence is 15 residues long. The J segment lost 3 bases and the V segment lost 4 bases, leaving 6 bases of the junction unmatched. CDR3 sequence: CASSPGLATKETQYF. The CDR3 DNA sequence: TGCGCCAGCAGCCCGGGACTAGCGACGAAAGAGACCCAGTACTTC.

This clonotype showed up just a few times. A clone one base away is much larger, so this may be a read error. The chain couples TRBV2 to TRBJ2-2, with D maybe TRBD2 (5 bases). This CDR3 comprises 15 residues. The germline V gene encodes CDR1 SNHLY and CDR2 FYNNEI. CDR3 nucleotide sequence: TGTGCCAGCAGGTTGGGGAGTTCGAACACCGAGGAGCTGTTTTTT. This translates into CASRLGSSNTEELFF.

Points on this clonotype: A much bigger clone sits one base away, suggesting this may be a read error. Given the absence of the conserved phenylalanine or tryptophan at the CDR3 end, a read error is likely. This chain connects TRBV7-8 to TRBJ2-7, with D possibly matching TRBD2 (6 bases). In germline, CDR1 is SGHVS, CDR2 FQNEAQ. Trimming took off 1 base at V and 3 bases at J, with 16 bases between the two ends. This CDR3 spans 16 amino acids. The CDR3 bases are TGTGCCAGCAGCTTAGGGCTGGGGCGGGACGTCTACGAGCAGTACCTC. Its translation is CASSLGLGRDVYEQYL.

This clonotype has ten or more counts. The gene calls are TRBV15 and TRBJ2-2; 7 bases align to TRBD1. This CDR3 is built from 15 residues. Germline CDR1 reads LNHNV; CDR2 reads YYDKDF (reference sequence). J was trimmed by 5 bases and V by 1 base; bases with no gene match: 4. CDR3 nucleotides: TGTGCCACCAGCAGAGGTAGACAGGGTACCGGGGAGCTGTTTTTT. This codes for CATSRGRQGTGELFF.

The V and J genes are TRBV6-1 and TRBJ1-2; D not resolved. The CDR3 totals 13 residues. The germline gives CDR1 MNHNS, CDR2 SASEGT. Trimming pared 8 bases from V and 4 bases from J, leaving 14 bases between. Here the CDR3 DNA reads TGTGCCAGCGGCCCCAGTGTGGGCTATGGCTACACCTTC. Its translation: CASGPSVGYGYTF.

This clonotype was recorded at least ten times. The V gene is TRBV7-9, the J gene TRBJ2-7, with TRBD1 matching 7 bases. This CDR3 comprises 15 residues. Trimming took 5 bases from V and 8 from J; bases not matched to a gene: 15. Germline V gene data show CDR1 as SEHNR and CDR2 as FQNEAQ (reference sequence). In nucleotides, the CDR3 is TGTGCCAGCAGCAACCTGGGACAGTTTGTGGGGAAGCAGTACTTC. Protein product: CASSNLGQFVGKQYF.

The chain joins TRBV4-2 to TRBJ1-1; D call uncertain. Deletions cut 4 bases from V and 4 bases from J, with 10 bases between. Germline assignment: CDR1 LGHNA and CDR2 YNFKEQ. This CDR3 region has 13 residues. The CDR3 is CASSPSRSTEAFF. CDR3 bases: TGTGCCAGCAGCCCTTCGAGGTCCACTGAAGCTTTCTTT.

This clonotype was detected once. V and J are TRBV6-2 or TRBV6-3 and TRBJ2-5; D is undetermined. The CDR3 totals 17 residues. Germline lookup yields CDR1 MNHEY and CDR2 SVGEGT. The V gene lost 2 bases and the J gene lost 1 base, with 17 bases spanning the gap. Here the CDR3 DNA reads TGTGCCAGCAGTTACGGCTTGAGGTCGAGGATCCAAGAGACCCAGTACTTC. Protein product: CASSYGLRSRIQETQYF.

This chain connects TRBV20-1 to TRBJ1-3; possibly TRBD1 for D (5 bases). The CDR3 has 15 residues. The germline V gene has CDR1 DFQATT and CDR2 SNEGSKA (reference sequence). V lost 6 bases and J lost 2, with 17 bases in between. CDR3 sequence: CSARGGGSPGNTIYF. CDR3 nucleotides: TGCAGTGCACGGGGGGGAGGGAGTCCTGGAAACACCATATATTTT.

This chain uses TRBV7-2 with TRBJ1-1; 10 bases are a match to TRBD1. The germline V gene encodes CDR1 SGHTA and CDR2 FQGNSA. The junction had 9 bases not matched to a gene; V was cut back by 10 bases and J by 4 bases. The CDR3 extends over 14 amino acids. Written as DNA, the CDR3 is TGTGCCAACAGACAGGGGGCGGGTGGCACTGAAGCTTTCTTT. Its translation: CANRQGAGGTEAFF. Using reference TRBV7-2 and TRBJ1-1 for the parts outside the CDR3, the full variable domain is GAGVSQSPSNKVTEKGKDVELRCDPISGHTALYWYRQSLGQGLEFLIYFQGNSAPDKSGLPSDRFSAERTGGSVSTLTIQRTQQEDSAVYLCANRQGAGGTEAFFGQGTRLTVV.

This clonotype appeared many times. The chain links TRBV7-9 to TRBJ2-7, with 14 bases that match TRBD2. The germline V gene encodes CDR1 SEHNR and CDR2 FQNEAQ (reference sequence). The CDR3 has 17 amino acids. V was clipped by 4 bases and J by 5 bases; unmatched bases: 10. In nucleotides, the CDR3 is TGTGCCAGCAGCTACGTTCGACTGACTAGCGGGAGGGACGAGCAGTACTTC. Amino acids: CASSYVRLTSGRDEQYF.

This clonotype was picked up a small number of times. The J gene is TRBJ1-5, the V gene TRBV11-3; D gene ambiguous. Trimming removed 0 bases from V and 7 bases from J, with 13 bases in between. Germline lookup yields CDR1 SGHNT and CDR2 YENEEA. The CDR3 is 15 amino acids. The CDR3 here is CASSLDRPLEQPQHF. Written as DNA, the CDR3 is TGTGCCAGCAGCTTAGATCGACCTTTGGAGCAGCCCCAGCATTTT.

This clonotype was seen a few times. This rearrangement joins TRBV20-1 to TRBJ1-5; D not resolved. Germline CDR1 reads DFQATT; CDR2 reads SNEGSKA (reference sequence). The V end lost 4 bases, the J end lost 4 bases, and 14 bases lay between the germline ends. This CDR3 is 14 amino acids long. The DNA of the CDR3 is TGCAGTGCTAAGACGTTCGGTATGAATCAGCCCCAGCATTTT. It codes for CSAKTFGMNQPQHF.

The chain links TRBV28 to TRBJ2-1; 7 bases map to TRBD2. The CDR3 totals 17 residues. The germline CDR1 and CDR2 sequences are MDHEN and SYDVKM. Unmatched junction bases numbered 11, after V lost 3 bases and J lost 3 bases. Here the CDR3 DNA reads TGTGCCAGCAGTTTCTGGGGGGAGGGCCTCAACTACAATGAGCAGTTCTTC. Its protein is CASSFWGEGLNYNEQFF.